A single count supports the clone carrying this TCR beta chain. Its antigen is as yet unknown. The germline V and J ends were trimmed by 4 bases and 7 bases, with 12 bases remaining between them. Per the germline V gene, CDR1 is SGHRS and CDR2 is YFSETQ. The CDR3 is 14 amino acids. The data stem from a study of cytomegalovirus exposure and HLA in healthy donors. Broader study findings: The likely explanation for a cluster of highly shared sequence variants was sequencing artifact. The analysis excluded some indistinguishable V segments, including TRBV6-2 and TRBV6-3. Equally common other TCR beta chains were less clonally expanded than HLA-associated ones, a later analysis found.

The PCR employed 60 Vbeta primers together with 13 Jbeta primers. The table came from immunoSEQ multiplex PCR; TCRdb's copy has only in-frame clones and leaves some out. The sample lists about 83,000 clones, roughly 76% occurring once. The sequence was collected from a woman in her twenties or thirties in good health and CMV-seronegative. Sequenced input: PBMCs. This chain joins TRBV5-1 and TRBJ1-6; no clear D. CDR3 in amino acids: CASSREETNSPLHF. In DNA form, the CDR3 reads TGCGCCAGCAGCCGCGAAGAAACCAATTCACCCCTCCACTTT.